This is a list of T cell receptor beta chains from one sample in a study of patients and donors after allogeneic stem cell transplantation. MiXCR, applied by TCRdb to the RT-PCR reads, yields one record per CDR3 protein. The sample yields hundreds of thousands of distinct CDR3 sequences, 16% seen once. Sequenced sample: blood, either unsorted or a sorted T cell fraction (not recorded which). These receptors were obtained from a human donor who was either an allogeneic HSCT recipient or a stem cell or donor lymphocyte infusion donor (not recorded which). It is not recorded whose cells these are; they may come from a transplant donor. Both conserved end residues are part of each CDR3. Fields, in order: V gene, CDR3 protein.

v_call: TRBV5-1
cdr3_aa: CASSLDPSSRGYTF

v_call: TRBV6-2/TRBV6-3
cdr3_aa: CASSYSGVPKTEAFF

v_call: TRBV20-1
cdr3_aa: CSAPGASGATDTQYF

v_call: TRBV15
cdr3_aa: CATSRALNQPQHF

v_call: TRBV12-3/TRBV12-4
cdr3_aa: CASSFPGGTEAFF

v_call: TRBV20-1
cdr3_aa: CSASTGTEAFF

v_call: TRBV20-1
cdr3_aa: CSAASTGELFF

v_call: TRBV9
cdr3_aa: CASSVGDARDSYEQYF

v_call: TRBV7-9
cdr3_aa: CASSLSESYTF

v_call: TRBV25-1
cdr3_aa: CASSDYLGYEQYF

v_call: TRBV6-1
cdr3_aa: CASSKRLAGALSSYNEQFF

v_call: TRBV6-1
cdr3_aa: CASSERIIAVQETQYF

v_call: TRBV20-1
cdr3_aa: CSATDRGSTDTQYF

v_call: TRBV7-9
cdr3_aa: CASSLIGSNQPQHF

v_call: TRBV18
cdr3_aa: CASSPRAGGAVANEQFF

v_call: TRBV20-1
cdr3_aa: CSAPTSGRALGYNEQFF

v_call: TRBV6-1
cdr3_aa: CASSPWAERRETQYF

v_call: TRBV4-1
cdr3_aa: CASSQDTFYEQYF